Described below is a single T cell receptor beta chain sequence and its context. The specificity of this receptor is unknown. No much larger clone is present one base from it, and per-base qualities are unavailable. These data are taken from a study of cytomegalovirus exposure and HLA in healthy donors (dated by TCRdb to about 2017). For context, the study as a whole: According to an earlier analysis of a few hundred of the donors, about 179 million T cells yielded 117 million unique TCR beta sequences and approximately 300 Gb of sequence data. Roughly 300 gigabases of sequencing data and 91 million or so unique TCR sequences made up an early release that covered roughly 670 HLA-typed donors. The genetic ancestry cluster associated with self-reported Caucasian donors included approximately 85% of the 300 to 450 genotyped donors. The aim of the study was to test whether cataloging public T cell receptors could identify signatures of past pathogen exposure. The study profiled the T cell repertoires of under 850 subjects by immunosequencing and related them to cytomegalovirus serostatus. Besides the first cohort of 550 to 750 subjects, a separate validation cohort made up of roughly 120 different subjects was used. To predict cytomegalovirus infection status, the study combined high-throughput TCR immunosequencing, statistical association of individual TCRs with disease status, and machine learning. To study patterns of TCR occurrence, a later analysis re-analyzed previously published TCR beta repertoires from more than 550 donors and added high-resolution HLA genotyping. Rather than drawing on any new phenotypic data, the later analysis identified candidate immune exposures from TCR beta sequences and the way those sequences occurred across donors. In an earlier analysis of around 540 of the donors, high-throughput TCR beta sequencing was used to judge whether each TCR beta V gene segment behaved as functional or pseudogenic. Donor age, sex, ethnicity and CMV serostatus were compiled alongside the repertoire data. Genome-wide SNP genotypes for about 55% of the roughly 670 donors were used in a later genetic analysis, which treated that subset as a discovery cohort. All discovery cohort repertoires had been generated using a single sequencing platform. Class I and class II HLA loci were covered by the typing at four-digit resolution. Typing coverage differed by locus: A, B, C, DRB1 and DQB1 were typed in about 629-630 donors, DQA1 in roughly 500, DPA1 in approximately 610, and DPB1 in 400 to 480. Four or five DR-DQ haplotypes were handled as single units for association and clustering because linkage in the cohort was strong. Across under 500 genotyped donors of the cohort, an average of roughly 250,000 unique TCR beta nucleotide sequences per donor were sequenced, and approximately 19% of those sequences were non-productive. The investigation overall reported the following: A further reported finding was that TCR beta sequences accurately predicted the HLA-A and HLA-B alleles for most subjects in the first cohort. The authors suggested that the approach could potentially be extended to other disease states and immunological phenotypes. Broadly in line with IMGT annotations, most TCR beta V segments showed up in productive rearrangements about 90% or about 30% of the time in an earlier analysis of around 600 of the donors. The classifier was reported to diagnose cytomegalovirus status with high specificity and sensitivity in both the original and validation cohorts. Assigning TCR associations to individual alleles was difficult when HLA alleles, especially DR and DQ, strongly co-occurred. In a later analysis, 16,951 TCR beta sequences were associated with specific HLA alleles at a false discovery rate of 0.05. Because counts were too low, around 17 rarely observed V segments, including chromosome 9 orphons, were left out of the earlier analysis of over 550 of the donors. Only TCR beta chains were sequenced in this cohort, and the absence of alpha or paired-chain data limited detectable features. A later analysis found that most CMV-associated TCR beta chains appeared HLA-restricted, with HLA associations seemingly driven largely by CMV exposure. In a later genetic analysis, a missense DCLRE1C variant was associated with V-gene and J-gene trimming of TCR beta chains, and the association was replicated in an independent cohort. A later genetic analysis reported fewer N-insertions in productive TCRs among donors in an Asian-associated ancestry cluster than the roughly 720-donor mean. Compared with equally common non-associated chains, HLA-associated TCR beta chains in a later analysis were more clonally expanded and had lower generation probabilities. For the cohort, immune exposure information was limited to CMV serostatus. A later analysis found that TCR association rates varied across HLA loci, with DRB1 alleles showing the most associated TCRs and HLA-C alleles the fewest. In a later analysis, several top co-occurrence clusters were reported to appear linked to parvovirus B19, influenza, CMV and Epstein-Barr virus. HLA typing was unavailable for some donors at each locus, so association tests used only the typed subset. In the study, some 160 TCR beta chains were listed as associated with cytomegalovirus. In vitro tests confirmed that a few of the cytomegalovirus-associated TCR beta chains recognize cytomegalovirus antigens. Sequencing depth was assumed to be roughly uniform across donors in the presence/absence analyses, though that assumption may not hold. While some public TCRs were present in many individuals, most TCR sequences turned up only very rarely across donors. Correlated functional status among segregating V segments might be attributable to linkage disequilibrium, but an unknown experimental factor could not be ruled out. The 87-base-pair reads could not distinguish some IMGT-functional V segments, including TRBV6-2 and TRBV6-3, so those segments were excluded. A group of highly shared sequence variants was considered likely to be a technical artifact of the sequencing pipeline.

The CDR3 goes from the cysteine to the phenylalanine over 15 residues. The only DNA kept is the CDR3, 45 bases in frame from the first base. V lost 2 bases and J lost 2 bases, and the count of bases not matched to a germline gene is 6. CDR1 and CDR2, looked up from the germline V gene (reference sequence), are GTSNPN and SVGIG. Library creation used the immunoSEQ multiplex PCR assay. The multiplex PCR relied on a mix of 60 forward primers for TCR Vbeta segments and 13 reverse primers for TCR Jbeta segments. A multiplex PCR assay on genomic DNA amplified the CDR3 region of rearranged TCR beta genes. The amplified TCR beta libraries were sequenced on the Illumina HiSeq System as 87-base-pair reads. Per the original workflow: A later analysis tallied 75 million to 85 million unique TCR beta chains across the approximately 670 repertoires, and about 12 million of those chains were shared by two or more donors. Raw reads were error-corrected and collapsed into unique sequences with a nearest-neighbor algorithm that merged closely related sequences to remove PCR and sequencing errors. CDR3 sequences were aligned to IMGT reference sequences to assign V, D and J gene segments. Each retained sequence needed at least a six-nucleotide match to both a V gene segment and a J gene segment. A rearrangement counted as productive if the CDR3 had no stop codons and remained in frame with V and J, and every other rearrangement counted as non-productive. Following IMGT convention, CDR3 was defined as the stretch from the second conserved V-encoded cysteine up to the conserved J-encoded phenylalanine. The earlier analysis of a few hundred of the donors excluded any sequence lacking an unambiguous match to a single V gene segment. In an earlier analysis of a few hundred of the donors, a V segment was called functional when productive rearrangements were above 56.7%, and segregating when the standard deviation between donors exceeded 5%. A statistical classification framework was built for diagnosing cytomegalovirus status from the catalog of TCR beta chain sequences. V and J gene assignment, in a later analysis, came from comparing TCR nucleotide sequences with IMGT/GENE-DB human TR gene sequences. A later analysis assigned CDR3 sequences and most-parsimonious VDJ recombination scenarios with the TCRdist pipeline. In a later analysis, each TCR beta chain was defined by its CDR3 amino acid sequence together with its V-gene family, and reads without a unique V-gene family were excluded. To address suspected cross-contamination and a sequencing artifact, a later analysis removed around 590 highly shared, low-generation-probability nucleotide sequences. For each public chain, a later analysis derived a clonal expansion index from normalized ranks of inferred template counts within each repertoire. In a later analysis, generation probabilities were computed using a VDJ recombination model fitted to out-of-frame rearrangements, and the results were checked against IGoR. In a later analysis, hypergeometric tests were used to score TCR-TCR, TCR-HLA and TCR-CMV co-occurrence, with a repertoire-size bias correction applied to TCR pairs. To estimate false discovery rates, a later analysis permuted the HLA or CMV assignments 20 times. In a later analysis, co-occurring TCRs were grouped with DBSCAN, and TCRdist sequence similarity was added when clustering was performed within HLA-allele-positive subsets. Repertoires with fewer than 30,000 or more than 120,000 public chains were left out of co-occurrence clustering, as were five repertoires with anomalous nucleotide sharing. TCRdb limited this immuneACCESS table to in-frame rearrangements with V and J called. A share of clones is missing; checked studies link under half to unresolved V genes, and the rest is unexplained. D and trimming come from the DNA, and the V and J calls and clone size come from that table. Within this sample are roughly 130,000 clones, with under 85% of them counted one time only. The ten largest clonotypes hold about 1% of the sample.

The cohort was made up of about 610 healthy bone marrow donors. Cohort members were all nominally healthy when sampled, although unrecorded immune exposures were likely present. The donor was CMV seronegative and belonged to the group of over 350 seronegative cohort members. Every donor gave a peripheral blood sample, and the peripheral blood mononuclear cells from that sample were used for TCR beta sequencing. The Qiagen DNeasy Blood Extraction Kit was used to extract genomic DNA from the blood cell samples. The chain couples TRBV30 to TRBJ1-3, with 7 middle bases fitting TRBD1. Sequencing used PBMCs. The sequence came from a man aged 18 to 29 in good health and CMV-seronegative. The DNA sequence is given as TGTGCCTGGAGTCGGGGGCAGGGGGCTGGAAACACCATATATTTT. This encodes CAWSRGQGAGNTIYF.